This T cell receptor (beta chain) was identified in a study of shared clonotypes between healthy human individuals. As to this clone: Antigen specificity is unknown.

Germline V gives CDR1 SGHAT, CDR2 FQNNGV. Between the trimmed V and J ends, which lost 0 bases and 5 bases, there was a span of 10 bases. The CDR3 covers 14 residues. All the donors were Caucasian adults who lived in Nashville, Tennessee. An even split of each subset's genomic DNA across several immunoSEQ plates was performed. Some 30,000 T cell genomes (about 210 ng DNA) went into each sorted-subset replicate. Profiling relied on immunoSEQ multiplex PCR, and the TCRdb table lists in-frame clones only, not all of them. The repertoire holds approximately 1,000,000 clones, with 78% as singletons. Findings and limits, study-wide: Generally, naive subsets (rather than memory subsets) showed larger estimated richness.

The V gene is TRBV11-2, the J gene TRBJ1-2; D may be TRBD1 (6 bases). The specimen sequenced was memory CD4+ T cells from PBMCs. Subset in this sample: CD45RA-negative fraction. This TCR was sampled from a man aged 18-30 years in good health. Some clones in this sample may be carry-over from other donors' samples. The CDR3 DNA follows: TGTGCCAGCAGCTTAGATTGGGGGGCGTATGGCTACACCTTC. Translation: CASSLDWGAYGYTF.